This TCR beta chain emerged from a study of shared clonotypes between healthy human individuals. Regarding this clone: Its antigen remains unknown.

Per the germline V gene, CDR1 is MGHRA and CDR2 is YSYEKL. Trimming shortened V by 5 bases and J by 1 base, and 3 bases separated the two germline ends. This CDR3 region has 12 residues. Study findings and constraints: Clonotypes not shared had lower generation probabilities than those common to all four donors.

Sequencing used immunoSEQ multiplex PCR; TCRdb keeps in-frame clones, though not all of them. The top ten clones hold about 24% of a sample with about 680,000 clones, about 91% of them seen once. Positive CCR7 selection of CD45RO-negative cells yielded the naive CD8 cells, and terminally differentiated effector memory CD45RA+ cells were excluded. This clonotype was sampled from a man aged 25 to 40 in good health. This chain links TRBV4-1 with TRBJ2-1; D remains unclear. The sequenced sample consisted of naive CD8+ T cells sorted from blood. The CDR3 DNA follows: TGCGCCAGCAGCATTTCCTACAATGAGCAGTTCTTC. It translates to CASSISYNEQFF.